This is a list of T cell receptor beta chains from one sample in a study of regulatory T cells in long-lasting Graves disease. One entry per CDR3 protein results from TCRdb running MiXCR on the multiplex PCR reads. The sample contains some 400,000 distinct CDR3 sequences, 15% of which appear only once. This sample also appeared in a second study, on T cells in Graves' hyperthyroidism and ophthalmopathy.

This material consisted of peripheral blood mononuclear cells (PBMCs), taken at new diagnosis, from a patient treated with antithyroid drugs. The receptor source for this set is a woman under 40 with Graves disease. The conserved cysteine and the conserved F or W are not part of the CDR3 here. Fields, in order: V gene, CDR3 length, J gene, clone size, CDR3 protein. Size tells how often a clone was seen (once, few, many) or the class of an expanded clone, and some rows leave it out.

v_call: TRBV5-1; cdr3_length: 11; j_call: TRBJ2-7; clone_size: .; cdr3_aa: ASSPPAADEQY
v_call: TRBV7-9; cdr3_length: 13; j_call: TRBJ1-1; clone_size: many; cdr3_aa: ASSLSTILGGGAF
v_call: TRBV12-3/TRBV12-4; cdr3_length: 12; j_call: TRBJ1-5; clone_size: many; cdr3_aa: ASSTGQSNQPQH
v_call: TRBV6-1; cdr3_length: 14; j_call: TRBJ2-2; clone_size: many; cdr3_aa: ASSEFGGRDTGELF
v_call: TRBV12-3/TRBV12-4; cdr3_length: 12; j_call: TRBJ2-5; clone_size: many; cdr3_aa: ASSPDRGEETQY
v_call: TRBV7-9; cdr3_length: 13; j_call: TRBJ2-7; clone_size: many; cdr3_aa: ASSSRGQADYEQY
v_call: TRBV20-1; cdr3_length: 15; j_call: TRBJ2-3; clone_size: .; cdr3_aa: SARDLLAGAGTDTQY
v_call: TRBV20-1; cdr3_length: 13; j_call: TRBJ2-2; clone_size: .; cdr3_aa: SAPRLAGTVGELF
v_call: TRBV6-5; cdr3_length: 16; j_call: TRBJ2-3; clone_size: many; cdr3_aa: ASSYILGLAVWGNTQY
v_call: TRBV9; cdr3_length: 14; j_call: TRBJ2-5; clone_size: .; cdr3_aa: ASSESGTGGQETQY
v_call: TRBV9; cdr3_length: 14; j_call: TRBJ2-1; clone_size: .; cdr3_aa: ASSVGSGVTYNEQF
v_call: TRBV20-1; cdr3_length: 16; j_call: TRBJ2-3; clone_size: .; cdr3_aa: SASLTSGRAGRTDTQY
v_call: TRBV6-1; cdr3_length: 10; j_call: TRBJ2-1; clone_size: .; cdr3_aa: ASSIQRNEQF
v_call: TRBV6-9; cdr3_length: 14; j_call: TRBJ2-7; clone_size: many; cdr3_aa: ASSSKGLAGVYEQY
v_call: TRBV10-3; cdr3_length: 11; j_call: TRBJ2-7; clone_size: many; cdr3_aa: AISGRGDHEQY
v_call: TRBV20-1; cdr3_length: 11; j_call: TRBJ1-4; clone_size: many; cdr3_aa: SARRGGGEKLF
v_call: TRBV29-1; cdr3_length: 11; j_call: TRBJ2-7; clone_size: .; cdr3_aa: SVGVSGRGEQY
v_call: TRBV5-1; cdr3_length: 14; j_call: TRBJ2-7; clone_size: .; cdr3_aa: ASSPGLFLSSYEQY
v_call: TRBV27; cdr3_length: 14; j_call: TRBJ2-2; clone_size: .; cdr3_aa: ASSFPPGQGTGELF
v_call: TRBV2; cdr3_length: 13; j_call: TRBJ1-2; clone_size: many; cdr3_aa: ASSDRTGIRNGYT
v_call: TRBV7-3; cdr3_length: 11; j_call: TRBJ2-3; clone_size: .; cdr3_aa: ASSWDREDTQY
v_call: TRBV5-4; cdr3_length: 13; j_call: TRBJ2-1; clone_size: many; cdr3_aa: ASSFPGLKYNEQF
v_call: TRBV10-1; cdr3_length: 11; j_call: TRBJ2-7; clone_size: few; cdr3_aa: ASSEREGYEQY
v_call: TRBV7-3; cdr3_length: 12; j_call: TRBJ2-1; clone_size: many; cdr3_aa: ASSLSPSGNEQF
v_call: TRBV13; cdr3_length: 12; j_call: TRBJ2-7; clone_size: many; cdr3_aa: ASSLRTSSYEQY
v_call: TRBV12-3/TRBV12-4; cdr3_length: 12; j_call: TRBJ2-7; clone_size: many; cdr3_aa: ASSLGGNLYEQY
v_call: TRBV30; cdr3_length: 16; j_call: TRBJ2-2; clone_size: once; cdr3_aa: AWKRTGGGRVHTGGLF
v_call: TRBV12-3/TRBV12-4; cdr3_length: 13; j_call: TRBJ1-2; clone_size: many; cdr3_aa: ASSFRDRDLYGYT
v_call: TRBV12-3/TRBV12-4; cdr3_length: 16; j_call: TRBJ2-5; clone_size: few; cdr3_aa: ASSPWLGGRGPKETQY
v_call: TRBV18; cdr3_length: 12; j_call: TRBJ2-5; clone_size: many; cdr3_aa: ASSPSYGQETQY
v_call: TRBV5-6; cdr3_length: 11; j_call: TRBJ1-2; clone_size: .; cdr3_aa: ASSDRQGMGYT
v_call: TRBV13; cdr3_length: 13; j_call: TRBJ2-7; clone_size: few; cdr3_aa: ASRAGLAGAHEQY
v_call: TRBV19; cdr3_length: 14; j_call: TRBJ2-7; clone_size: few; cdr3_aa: ASSAPAQGRTYEQY
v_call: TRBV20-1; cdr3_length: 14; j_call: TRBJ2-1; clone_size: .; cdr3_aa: SAWLLGTGWSNEQF
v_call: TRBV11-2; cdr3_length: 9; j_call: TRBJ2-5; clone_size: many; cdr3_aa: ASSLEETQY
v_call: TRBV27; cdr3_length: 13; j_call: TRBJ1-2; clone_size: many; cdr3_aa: ASSLSGQGDYGYT
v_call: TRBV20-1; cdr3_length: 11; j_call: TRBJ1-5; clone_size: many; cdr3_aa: SAPPGLNQPQH
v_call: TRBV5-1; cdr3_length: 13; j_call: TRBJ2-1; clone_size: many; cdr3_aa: ASSLASVDYNEQF
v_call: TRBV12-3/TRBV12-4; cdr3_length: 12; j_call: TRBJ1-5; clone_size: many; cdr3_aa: ASSIGGGNQPQH
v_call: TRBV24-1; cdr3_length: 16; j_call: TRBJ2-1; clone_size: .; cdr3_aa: ATSDFYSGRGSYNEQF
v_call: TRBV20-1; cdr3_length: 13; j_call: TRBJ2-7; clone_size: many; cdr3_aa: SARAPTGTTYEQY
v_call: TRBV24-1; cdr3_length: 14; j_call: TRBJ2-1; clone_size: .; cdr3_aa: ATSGITSARRMEQF
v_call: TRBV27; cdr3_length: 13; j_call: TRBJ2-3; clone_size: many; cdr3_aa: ASRGTPWGTDTQY
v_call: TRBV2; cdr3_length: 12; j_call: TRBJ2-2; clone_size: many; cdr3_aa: ASLITTNTGELF
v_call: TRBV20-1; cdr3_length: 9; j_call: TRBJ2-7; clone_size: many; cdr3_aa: SVVLNYEQY
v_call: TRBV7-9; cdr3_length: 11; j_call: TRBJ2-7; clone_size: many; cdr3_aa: ASSLNSVYEQY
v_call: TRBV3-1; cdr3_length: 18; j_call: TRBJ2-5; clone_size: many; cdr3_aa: ASSPTPTSGNKGFHLTQY